Shown below are 3 T cell receptor beta chains from a single sample sequenced in a study of early T cells in non-severe SARS-CoV-2 infection. Via MiXCR, TCRdb re-called the 5' RACE reads, giving one row per CDR3 protein. The sample has around 52,000 distinct CDR3 sequences, roughly 12% seen once. The sequencing sample was made of whole blood. The receptors come from an adult who was a healthcare worker with PCR-confirmed SARS-CoV-2 infection or an uninfected control (not recorded which).

This clonotype was counted many times. The chain joins TRBV2 to TRBJ2-1; TRBD1 aligns across 7 bases. From germline, CDR1 is SNHLY and CDR2 FYNNEI. This CDR3 comprises 13 residues. Germline trimming cut 6 bases from V and 16 bases from J; bases unmatched to any gene: 15. For the CDR3, the DNA is TGTGCCAGCAGCGCGCAAAGGGGGCCCGTTGGCTTCTTC. It yields the protein CASSAQRGPVGFF.

At least ten counts were recorded for this clonotype. The chain combines TRBV19 with TRBJ1-3; no definite D call. With 3 bases removed from V and 0 bases from J, the gap between germline ends came to 12 bases. There are 16 residues in the CDR3. CDR1 is LNHDA and CDR2 is SQIVND in the germline V gene (reference sequence). CDR3 loop: CASSILASSSGNTIYF. In DNA, the CDR3 is TGTGCCAGTAGTATTCTAGCTTCAAGCTCTGGAAACACCATATATTTT.

A few counts support this clonotype. The chain carries TRBV21-1 and TRBJ2-2; the DNA was not used to check the table's D call, TRBD2. TRBV21-1 is marked as a pseudogene. The CDR3 is 18 residues long. In DNA form, the CDR3 reads TGTGCCAGCAGCAACCATCGCGGGAGAGCTCCGAACACCGGGGAGCTGTTTTTT. This gives the protein CASSNHRGRAPNTGELFF.